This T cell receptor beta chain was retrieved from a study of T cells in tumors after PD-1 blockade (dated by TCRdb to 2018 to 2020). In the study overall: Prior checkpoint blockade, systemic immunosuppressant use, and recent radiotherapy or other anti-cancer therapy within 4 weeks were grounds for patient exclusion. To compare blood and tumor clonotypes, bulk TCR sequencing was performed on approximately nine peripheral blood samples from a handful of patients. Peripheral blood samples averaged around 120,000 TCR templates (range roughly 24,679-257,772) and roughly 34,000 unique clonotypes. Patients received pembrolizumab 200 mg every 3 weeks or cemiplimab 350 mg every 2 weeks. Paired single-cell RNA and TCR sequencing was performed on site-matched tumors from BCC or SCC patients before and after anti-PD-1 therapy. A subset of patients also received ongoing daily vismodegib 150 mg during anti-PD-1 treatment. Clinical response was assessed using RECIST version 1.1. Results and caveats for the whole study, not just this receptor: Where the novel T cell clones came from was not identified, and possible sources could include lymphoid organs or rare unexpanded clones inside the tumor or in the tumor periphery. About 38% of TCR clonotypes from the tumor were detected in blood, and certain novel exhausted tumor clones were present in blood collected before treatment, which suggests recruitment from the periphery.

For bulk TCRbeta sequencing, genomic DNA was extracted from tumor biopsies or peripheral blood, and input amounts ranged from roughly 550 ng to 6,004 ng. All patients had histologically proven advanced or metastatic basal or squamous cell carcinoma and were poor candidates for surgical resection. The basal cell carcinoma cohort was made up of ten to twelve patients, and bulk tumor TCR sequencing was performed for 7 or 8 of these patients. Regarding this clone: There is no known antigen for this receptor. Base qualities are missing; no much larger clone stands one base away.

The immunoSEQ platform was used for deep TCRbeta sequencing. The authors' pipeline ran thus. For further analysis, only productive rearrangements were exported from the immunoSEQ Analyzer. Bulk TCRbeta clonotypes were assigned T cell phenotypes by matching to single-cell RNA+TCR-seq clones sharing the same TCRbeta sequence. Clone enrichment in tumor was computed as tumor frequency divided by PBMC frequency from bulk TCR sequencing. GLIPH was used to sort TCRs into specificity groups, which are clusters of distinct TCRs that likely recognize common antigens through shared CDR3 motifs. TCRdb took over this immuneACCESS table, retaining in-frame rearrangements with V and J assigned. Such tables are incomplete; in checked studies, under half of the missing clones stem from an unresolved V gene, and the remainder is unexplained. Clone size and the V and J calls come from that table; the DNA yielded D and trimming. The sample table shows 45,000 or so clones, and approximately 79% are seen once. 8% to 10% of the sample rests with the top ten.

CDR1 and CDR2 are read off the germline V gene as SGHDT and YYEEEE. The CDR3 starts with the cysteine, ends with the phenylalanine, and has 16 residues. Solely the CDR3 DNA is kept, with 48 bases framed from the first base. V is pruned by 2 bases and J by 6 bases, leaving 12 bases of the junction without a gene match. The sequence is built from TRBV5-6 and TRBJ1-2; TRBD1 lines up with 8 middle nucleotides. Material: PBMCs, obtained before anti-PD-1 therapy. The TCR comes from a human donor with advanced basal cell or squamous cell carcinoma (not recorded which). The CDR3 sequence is CASSFARGRSLDGYTF. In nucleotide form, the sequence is TGTGCCAGCAGCTTTGCCAGGGGGCGCTCCCTTGATGGCTACACCTTC.